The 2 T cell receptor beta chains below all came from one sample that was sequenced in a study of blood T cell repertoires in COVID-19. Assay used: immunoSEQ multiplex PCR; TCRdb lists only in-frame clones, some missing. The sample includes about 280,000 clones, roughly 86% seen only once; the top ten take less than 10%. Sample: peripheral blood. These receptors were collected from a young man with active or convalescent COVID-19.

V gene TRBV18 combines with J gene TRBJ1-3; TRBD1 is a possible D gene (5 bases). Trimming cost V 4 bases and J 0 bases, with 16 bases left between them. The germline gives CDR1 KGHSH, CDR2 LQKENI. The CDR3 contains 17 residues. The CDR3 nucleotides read TGTGCCAGCTCACTACAGGAATTCTCGATCTCTGGAAACACCATATATTTT. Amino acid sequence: CASSLQEFSISGNTIYF.

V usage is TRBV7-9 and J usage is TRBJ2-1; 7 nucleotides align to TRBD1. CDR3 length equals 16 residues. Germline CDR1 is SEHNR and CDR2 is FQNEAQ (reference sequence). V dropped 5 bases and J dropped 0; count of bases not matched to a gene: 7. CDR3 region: CASSPATGNSYNEQFF. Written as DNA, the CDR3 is TGTGCCAGCAGCCCCGCGACAGGGAACTCCTACAATGAGCAGTTCTTC.